The rows below give T cell receptor beta chains drawn from one sample of a study of shared clonotypes between healthy human individuals. The repertoire was sequenced with immunoSEQ multiplex PCR; TCRdb's copy has only in-frame clones and lacks some. In the table there are about 2.1 million clones, approximately 94% of which are singletons. The sample comprised naive CD8+ T cells from PBMCs. The receptor source for this set is a man aged 18 to 29 in good health. Some clones in this sample may be carry-over from other donors' samples. CDR3s include the opening cysteine and the closing phenylalanine or tryptophan. The order of the fields is clone size, V gene, D gene, J gene, CDR3 protein, CDR3 DNA. A D gene is named only where the DNA matches it firmly. Clone size is shown for a subset of rows, as once, few, many or a class of expanded clone.

clone size: NA; V gene: TRBV27; D gene: TRBD1; J gene: TRBJ2-5; CDR3 protein: CASSPRTGDKETQYF; CDR3 DNA: TGTGCCAGCAGTCCCCGGACAGGGGACAAAGAGACCCAGTACTTC
clone size: NA; V gene: TRBV7-9; D gene: NA; J gene: TRBJ1-4; CDR3 protein: CASSLGVQSDEKLFF; CDR3 DNA: TGTGCCAGCAGCTTAGGGGTTCAGTCGGATGAAAAACTGTTTTTT
clone size: NA; V gene: TRBV28; D gene: NA; J gene: TRBJ2-2; CDR3 protein: CASSLPRENTGELFF; CDR3 DNA: TGTGCCAGCAGTTTACCCAGGGAAAACACCGGGGAGCTGTTTTTT
clone size: NA; V gene: TRBV19; D gene: NA; J gene: TRBJ1-2; CDR3 protein: CASSAMIAPYGYTF; CDR3 DNA: TGTGCCAGTAGTGCGATGATTGCCCCCTATGGCTACACCTTC
clone size: NA; V gene: TRBV25-1; D gene: TRBD1; J gene: TRBJ2-1; CDR3 protein: CASSEGQAAYNEQFF; CDR3 DNA: TGTGCCAGCAGTGAAGGACAGGCGGCCTACAATGAGCAGTTCTTC
clone size: NA; V gene: TRBV10-2; D gene: TRBD1; J gene: TRBJ2-7; CDR3 protein: CASIDRGGSYEQYF; CDR3 DNA: TGCGCCAGCATAGACAGGGGAGGCTCCTACGAGCAGTACTTC
clone size: NA; V gene: TRBV19; D gene: TRBD1; J gene: TRBJ1-3; CDR3 protein: CASRLQGSGGNTIYF; CDR3 DNA: TGTGCCAGTAGATTACAGGGGAGCGGTGGAAACACCATATATTTT
clone size: NA; V gene: TRBV6-5; D gene: NA; J gene: TRBJ2-1; CDR3 protein: CASSYLTTDEQFF; CDR3 DNA: TGTGCCAGCAGTTACTTGACCACAGATGAGCAGTTCTTC
clone size: NA; V gene: TRBV4-3; D gene: NA; J gene: TRBJ1-1; CDR3 protein: CASSQGTYSAMNTEAFF; CDR3 DNA: TGCGCCAGCAGCCAAGGGACGTACTCGGCGATGAACACTGAAGCTTTCTTT
clone size: once; V gene: TRBV29-1; D gene: NA; J gene: TRBJ2-2; CDR3 protein: CSVPGTTVDTGELFF; CDR3 DNA: TGCAGCGTCCCCGGGACAACGGTGGACACCGGGGAGCTGTTTTTT
clone size: NA; V gene: TRBV10-1; D gene: NA; J gene: TRBJ1-1; CDR3 protein: CASNGTGSEAFF; CDR3 DNA: TGCGCCAGCAACGGAACGGGTTCTGAAGCTTTCTTT
clone size: once; V gene: TRBV27; D gene: TRBD1; J gene: TRBJ2-4; CDR3 protein: CASSLGGTGAFVNIQYF; CDR3 DNA: TGTGCCAGCAGTTTAGGGGGGACAGGGGCTTTTGTAAACATTCAGTACTTC
clone size: NA; V gene: TRBV30; D gene: TRBD2; J gene: TRBJ2-5; CDR3 protein: CAWIIEGRSGRALETQYF; CDR3 DNA: TGTGCCTGGATCATTGAGGGTAGGAGCGGGAGGGCCCTGGAGACCCAGTACTTC
clone size: NA; V gene: TRBV6-5; D gene: TRBD1; J gene: TRBJ2-1; CDR3 protein: CASSLTGGGDEQFF; CDR3 DNA: TGTGCCAGCAGCCTGACAGGGGGCGGCGATGAGCAGTTCTTC
clone size: once; V gene: TRBV19; D gene: TRBD2; J gene: TRBJ2-1; CDR3 protein: CASSMSGGYNEQFF; CDR3 DNA: TGTGCCAGTAGTATGAGCGGGGGGTACAATGAGCAGTTCTTC
clone size: NA; V gene: TRBV28; D gene: NA; J gene: TRBJ2-7; CDR3 protein: CASRSRGNAYEQYF; CDR3 DNA: TGTGCCAGCAGATCCAGGGGTAATGCCTACGAGCAGTACTTC
clone size: NA; V gene: TRBV27; D gene: TRBD2; J gene: TRBJ2-3; CDR3 protein: CAIAAGTSGADTQYF; CDR3 DNA: TGTGCCATCGCCGCCGGGACTAGCGGAGCAGATACGCAGTATTTT
clone size: NA; V gene: TRBV28; D gene: NA; J gene: TRBJ2-3; CDR3 protein: CASSLFRIDTQYF; CDR3 DNA: TGTGCCAGCTCTCTCTTCCGCATCGATACGCAGTATTTT
clone size: NA; V gene: TRBV6-6; D gene: NA; J gene: TRBJ1-4; CDR3 protein: CASSYPLPNEKLFF; CDR3 DNA: TGTGCCAGCAGTTACCCCCTTCCCAATGAAAAACTGTTTTTT
clone size: NA; V gene: TRBV7-3; D gene: TRBD1; J gene: TRBJ2-7; CDR3 protein: CASSHTTPSGGPFSYEQYF; CDR3 DNA: TGTGCCAGCAGCCATACAACTCCCTCAGGGGGCCCGTTCTCCTACGAGCAGTACTTC
clone size: few; V gene: TRBV19; D gene: NA; J gene: TRBJ1-1; CDR3 protein: CASLTDSLEAFF; CDR3 DNA: TGTGCCAGTCTTACTGATAGCCTTGAAGCTTTCTTT
clone size: NA; V gene: TRBV2; D gene: TRBD2; J gene: TRBJ2-2; CDR3 protein: CAILGLAGAPNTGELFF; CDR3 DNA: TGTGCCATCTTAGGACTAGCGGGAGCCCCGAACACCGGGGAGCTGTTTTTT